The 10 T cell receptor beta chains listed next were all sequenced from one sample in a study of shared clonotypes between healthy human individuals. The table came from immunoSEQ multiplex PCR; TCRdb's copy has only in-frame clones and leaves some out. The sample includes approximately 1,500,000 clones, approximately 97% seen only once; the top ten take roughly 1.2%. Sequencing was performed on naive CD4+ T cells sorted from blood. This sample's subset: CD45RA+ positively selected. All receptors come from a man in his thirties or forties in good health.

For this clone: Other DNA sequences in the same sample also yield this CDR3. V usage is TRBV11-2 and J usage is TRBJ2-1; D remains ambiguous. V was shortened by 3 bases and J by 0 bases, with 6 bases between the two germline ends. CDR1 is SGHAT and CDR2 is FQNNGV in the germline V gene. The CDR3 is 14 residues long. The CDR3, as DNA: TGTGCCAGCAGCTTCCAGAGCTCCTACAATGAGCAGTTCTTC. It codes for CASSFQSSYNEQFF.

V usage is TRBV28 and J usage is TRBJ1-1; D is ambiguous. Per the germline V gene, CDR1 is MDHEN and CDR2 is SYDVKM. This CDR3 contains 17 residues. Deletions cut 2 bases from V and 0 bases from J, with 16 bases between. The CDR3 DNA reads as TGTGCCAGCAGTTTAGACTTTCCTAGTAGTATGAACACTGAAGCTTTCTTT. Translated: CASSLDFPSSMNTEAFF.

This clone showed up just once. V and J are TRBV2 and TRBJ2-1; D is uncertain. V lost 7 bases and J 5 bases, leaving 15 bases between the germline ends. The CDR3 runs 14 residues. Germline CDR1 and CDR2: SNHLY and FYNNEI. The CDR3 reads CASNPADWNNEQFF. The CDR3 coding sequence is TGTGCCAGCAACCCCGCTGATTGGAACAATGAGCAGTTCTTC.

J is TRBJ1-1 and V is TRBV7-9; D unclear. CDR3 length equals 14 residues. The germline gives CDR1 SEHNR, CDR2 FQNEAQ (reference sequence). V lost 1 base, J lost 1 base, and 7 bases lay in between. As DNA, the CDR3 is TGTGCCAGCAGCTTAGACGCACCGAACACTGAAGCTTTCTTT. The encoded protein is CASSLDAPNTEAFF. Filled out from reference TRBV7-9 and TRBJ1-1, the complete variable domain reads DTGVSQNPRHKITKRGQNVTFRCDPISEHNRLYWYRQTLGQGPEFLTYFQNEAQLEKSRLLSDRFSAERPKGSFSTLEIQRTEQGDSAMYLCASSLDAPNTEAFFGQGTRLTVV.

CDR3 nucleotides: TGTGCCAGCAGTTTCCCGTTTGCGGGAGGGCCATGGAATGAGCAGTTCTTC. Its translation is CASSFPFAGGPWNEQFF. The chain carries TRBV28 and TRBJ2-1; 9 positions match TRBD2. V gave up 3 bases and J gave up 7 bases; unmatched junction bases: 13. The CDR3 is made up of 17 amino acids. CDR1 and CDR2 (germline): MDHEN, SYDVKM.

The chain combines TRBV5-1 with TRBJ2-1; tentatively, D is TRBD2 (6 bases). Germline V CDR1 and CDR2: SGHRS, YFSETQ. The CDR3 runs to 17 residues. Trimming pared 0 bases from V and 10 bases from J, leaving 23 bases between. CDR3 loop: CASSLAVSGESLLEQFF. The CDR3 bases are TGCGCCAGCAGCTTGGCCGTCTCGGGGGAGTCGCTTTTGGAGCAGTTCTTC. The full variable domain, completed using reference TRBV5-1 and TRBJ2-1, is KAGVTQTPRYLIKTRGQQVTLSCSPISGHRSVSWYQQTPGQGLQFLFEYFSETQRNKGNFPGRFSGRQFSNSRSEMNVSTLELGDSALYLCASSLAVSGESLLEQFFGPGTRLTVL.

V and J are TRBV27 and TRBJ2-3, with a weak D call TRBD1 (5 bases). This CDR3 has 17 amino acids. Germline CDR1 and CDR2: MNHEY and SMNVEV (reference sequence). The germline V and J ends were trimmed by 0 bases and 2 bases, with 15 bases remaining between them. In DNA, the CDR3 is TGTGCCAGCAGTTTATCGTTTCGGCAGGGCCCCACAGATACGCAGTATTTT. It translates to CASSLSFRQGPTDTQYF.

This clone was seen a handful of times. This chain links TRBV5-1 with TRBJ2-7; TRBD2 is a possible D gene (5 bases). CDR1 and CDR2 from the germline V gene are SGHRS and YFSETQ. Trimming stripped 5 bases from V and 3 bases from J, with 9 bases between. CDR3 length: 12 amino acids. The CDR3 bases are TGCGCCAGCAGAGAGGGAGTCTACGAGCAGTACTTC. Translating gives CASREGVYEQYF.

The J gene is TRBJ2-7, the V gene TRBV14; TRBD1 is a possible D gene (5 bases). V shed 5 bases and J shed 3 bases, with 17 bases lying between them. In germline, CDR1 is SGHDN, CDR2 FVKESK. The CDR3 consists of 15 residues. The CDR3 bases are TGTGCCAGCAGCGACCTGGGGCAGTTGGACTACGAGCAGTACTTC. It codes for CASSDLGQLDYEQYF.

V is TRBV4-1 and J is TRBJ2-7; 8 nucleotides line up with TRBD2. The trim removed 4 bases at V and 7 bases at J, leaving 0 bases unmatched. Germline V lookup: CDR1 MGHRA, CDR2 YSYEKL. This CDR3 contains 11 residues. The CDR3 spells CASSPGGEQYF. Here the CDR3 DNA reads TGCGCCAGCAGCCCGGGGGGGGAGCAGTACTTC.